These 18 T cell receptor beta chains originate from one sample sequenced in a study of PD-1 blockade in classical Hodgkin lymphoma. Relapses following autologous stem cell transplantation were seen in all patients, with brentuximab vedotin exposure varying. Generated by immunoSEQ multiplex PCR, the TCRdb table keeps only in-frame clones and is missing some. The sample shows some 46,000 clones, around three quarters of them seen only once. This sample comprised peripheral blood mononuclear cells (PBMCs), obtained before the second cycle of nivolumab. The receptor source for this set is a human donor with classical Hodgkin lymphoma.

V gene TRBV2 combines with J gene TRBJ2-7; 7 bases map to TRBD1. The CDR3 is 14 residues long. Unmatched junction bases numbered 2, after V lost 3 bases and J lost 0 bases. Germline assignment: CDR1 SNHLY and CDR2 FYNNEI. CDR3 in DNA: TGTGCCAGCAGTGAGACAGGGCCCTCCTACGAGCAGTACTTC. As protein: CASSETGPSYEQYF.

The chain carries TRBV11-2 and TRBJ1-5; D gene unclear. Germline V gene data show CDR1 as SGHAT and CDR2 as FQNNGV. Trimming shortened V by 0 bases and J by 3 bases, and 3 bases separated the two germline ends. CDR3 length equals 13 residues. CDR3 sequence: CASSLEANQPQHF. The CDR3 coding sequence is TGTGCCAGCAGCTTAGAGGCCAATCAGCCCCAGCATTTT.

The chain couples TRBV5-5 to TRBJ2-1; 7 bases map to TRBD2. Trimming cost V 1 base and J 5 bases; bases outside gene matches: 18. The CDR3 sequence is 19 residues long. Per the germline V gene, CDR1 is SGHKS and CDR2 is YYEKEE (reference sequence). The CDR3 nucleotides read TGTGCCAGCAGCTTGTTAGGAATAGCGGGCACCGAGACACACAATGAGCAGTTCTTC. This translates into CASSLLGIAGTETHNEQFF.

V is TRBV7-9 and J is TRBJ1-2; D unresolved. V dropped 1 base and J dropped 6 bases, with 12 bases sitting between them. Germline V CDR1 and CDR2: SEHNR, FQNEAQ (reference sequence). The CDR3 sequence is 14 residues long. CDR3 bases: TGTGCCAGCAGCTTAGAGGCCATACAGAATGGCTACACCTTC. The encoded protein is CASSLEAIQNGYTF.

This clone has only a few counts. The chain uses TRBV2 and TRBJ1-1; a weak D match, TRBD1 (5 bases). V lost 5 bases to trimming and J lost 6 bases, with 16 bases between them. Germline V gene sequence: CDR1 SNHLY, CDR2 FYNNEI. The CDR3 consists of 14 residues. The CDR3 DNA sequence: TGTGCCAGCAGTTACTCCCTGGGGGGGGCTGAAGCTTTCTTT. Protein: CASSYSLGGAEAFF.

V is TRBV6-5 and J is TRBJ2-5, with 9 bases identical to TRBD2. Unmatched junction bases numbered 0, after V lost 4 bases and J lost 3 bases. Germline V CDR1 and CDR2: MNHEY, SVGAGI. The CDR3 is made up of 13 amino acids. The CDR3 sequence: CASSSSGKETQYF. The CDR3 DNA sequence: TGTGCCAGCAGTTCTAGCGGGAAAGAGACCCAGTACTTC.

CDR3 nucleotide sequence: TGTGCCAGCAGTTTTGGGGTAGGGTTCGAGCAGTACTTC. Translating it yields CASSFGVGFEQYF. The gene calls are TRBV27 and TRBJ2-7; no clear D gene. This CDR3 has 13 amino acids. With 3 bases removed from V and 6 bases from J, the gap between germline ends came to 12 bases. Germline V CDR1 and CDR2: MNHEY, SMNVEV (reference sequence).

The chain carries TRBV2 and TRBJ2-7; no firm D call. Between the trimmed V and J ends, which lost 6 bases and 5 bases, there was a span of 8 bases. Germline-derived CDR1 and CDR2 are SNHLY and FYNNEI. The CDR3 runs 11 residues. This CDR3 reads CASSAPNEQYF. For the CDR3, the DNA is TGTGCCAGCAGCGCCCCCAACGAGCAGTACTTC.

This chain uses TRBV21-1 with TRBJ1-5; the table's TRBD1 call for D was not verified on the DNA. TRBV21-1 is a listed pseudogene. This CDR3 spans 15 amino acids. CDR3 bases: TGTGCCAGCAGCAAAGGGACAGGTAGCAATCAGCCCCAGCATTTT. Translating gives CASSKGTGSNQPQHF.

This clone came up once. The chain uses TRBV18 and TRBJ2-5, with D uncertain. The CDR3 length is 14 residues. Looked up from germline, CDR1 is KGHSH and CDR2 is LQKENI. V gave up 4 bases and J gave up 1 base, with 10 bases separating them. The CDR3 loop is CASSLAATQETQYF. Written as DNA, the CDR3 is TGTGCCAGCTCACTCGCCGCTACCCAAGAGACCCAGTACTTC.

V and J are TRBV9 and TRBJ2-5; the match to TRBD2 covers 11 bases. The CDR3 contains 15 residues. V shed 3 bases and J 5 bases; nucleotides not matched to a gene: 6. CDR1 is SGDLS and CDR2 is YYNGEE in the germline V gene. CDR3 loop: CASSGVAGGPETQYF. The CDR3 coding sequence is TGTGCCAGCAGCGGGGTAGCGGGGGGGCCGGAGACCCAGTACTTC.

The CDR3 DNA sequence: TGTGCCAGCAGTGACCCGGCACTCTTCTGGGAGCAGTACTTC. It is translated as CASSDPALFWEQYF. The V call is TRBV6-1, the J call TRBJ2-7; no firm D call. Deletions cut 3 bases from V and 7 bases from J, with 16 bases between. Germline V gene sequence: CDR1 MNHNS, CDR2 SASEGT. The length of the CDR3 is 14 residues.

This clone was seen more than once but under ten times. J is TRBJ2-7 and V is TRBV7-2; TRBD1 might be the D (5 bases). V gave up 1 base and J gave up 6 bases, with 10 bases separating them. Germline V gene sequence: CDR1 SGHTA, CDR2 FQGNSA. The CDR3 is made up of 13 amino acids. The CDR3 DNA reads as TGTGCCAGCAGCTTAGTCAGGGCTGGCGAGCAGTACTTC. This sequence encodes CASSLVRAGEQYF.

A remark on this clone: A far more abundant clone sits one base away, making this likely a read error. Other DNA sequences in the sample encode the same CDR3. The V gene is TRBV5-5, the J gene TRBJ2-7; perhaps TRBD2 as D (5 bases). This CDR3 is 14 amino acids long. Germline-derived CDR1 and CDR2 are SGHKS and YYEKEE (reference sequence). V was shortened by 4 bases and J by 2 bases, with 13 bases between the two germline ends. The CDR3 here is CASSQGEGPYEQYF. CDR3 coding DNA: TGTGCCAGCAGCCAAGGAGAGGGTCCCTACGAGCAGTACTTC.

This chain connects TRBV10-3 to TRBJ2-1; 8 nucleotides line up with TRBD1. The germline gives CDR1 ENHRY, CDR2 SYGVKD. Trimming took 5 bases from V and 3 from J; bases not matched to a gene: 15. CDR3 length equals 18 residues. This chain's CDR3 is CAISRATGGLTFYNEQFF. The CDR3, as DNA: TGTGCCATCAGTCGCGCCACAGGGGGACTCACTTTCTACAATGAGCAGTTCTTC.

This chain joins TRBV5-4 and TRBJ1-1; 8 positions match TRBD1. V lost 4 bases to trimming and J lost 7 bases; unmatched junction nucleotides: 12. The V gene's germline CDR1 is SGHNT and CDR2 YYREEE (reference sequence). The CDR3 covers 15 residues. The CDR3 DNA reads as TGTGCCAGCAGCCGAGAGAACAGGGGGAATGGTGAAGCTTTCTTT. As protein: CASSRENRGNGEAFF.

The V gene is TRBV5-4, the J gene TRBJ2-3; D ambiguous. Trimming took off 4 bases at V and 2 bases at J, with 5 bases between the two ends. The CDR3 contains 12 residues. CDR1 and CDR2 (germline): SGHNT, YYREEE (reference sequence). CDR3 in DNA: TGTGCCAGCAGCCCATACACAGATACGCAGTATTTT. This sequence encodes CASSPYTDTQYF.

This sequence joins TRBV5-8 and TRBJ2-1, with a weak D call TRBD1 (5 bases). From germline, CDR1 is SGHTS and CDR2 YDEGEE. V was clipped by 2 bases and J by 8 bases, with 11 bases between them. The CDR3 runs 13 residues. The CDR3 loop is CASSLRGRDEQFF. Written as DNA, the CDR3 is TGTGCCAGCAGCTTAAGAGGCAGGGATGAGCAGTTCTTC.